The 10 T cell receptor beta chains given below trace back to one sample, sequenced in a study of Graves' ophthalmopathy and Graves' hyperthyroidism. The TCR beta CDR3 regions underwent amplification from RNA transcripts. Amplification began with first-round RT-PCR using HTBI primers, then second-round multiplex PCR was performed. A single record per CDR3 protein comes from TCRdb applying MiXCR to the multiplex PCR reads. The sample lists around 340,000 distinct CDR3 sequences, about a sixth seen once, with 10% to 15% in the top ten. Specimen: peripheral blood. These TCRs come from an adult man with Graves' ophthalmopathy.

Many counts were recorded for this clonotype. The V gene is TRBV7-2, the J gene TRBJ1-5; D gene ambiguous. V was pared by 1 base and J by 0 bases, with 7 bases between. The CDR3 consists of 15 residues. Germline V gene data show CDR1 as SGHTA and CDR2 as FQGNSA. The CDR3 coding sequence is TGTGCCAGCAGCTTAGGTCAGAATAGCAATCAGCCCCAGCATTTT. Its protein is CASSLGQNSNQPQHF.

The sample holds many counts of this clonotype. The rearrangement uses TRBV28 and TRBJ2-6, with unresolved D. Trimming took off 6 bases at V and 0 bases at J, with 9 bases between the two ends. The germline V gene encodes CDR1 MDHEN and CDR2 SYDVKM. This CDR3 region has 15 residues. This chain's CDR3 is CASSPALSGANVLTF. The CDR3 DNA is TGTGCCAGCAGCCCAGCGCTCTCTGGGGCCAACGTCCTGACTTTC. The full variable domain, with the rest looked up from reference TRBV28 and TRBJ2-6, is DVKVTQSSRYLVKRTGEKVFLECVQDMDHENMFWYRQDPGLGLRLIYFSYDVKMKEKGDIPEGYSVSREKKERFSLILESASTNQTSMYLCASSPALSGANVLTFGAGSRLTVL.

At least ten counts were recorded for this clonotype. In DNA form, the CDR3 reads TGTGCCAGCAGTTTCTCACCCTTCCAGGCTTTCTTT. It encodes CASSFSPFQAFF. The chain combines TRBV12-3 or TRBV12-4 with TRBJ1-1, with no clear D. The CDR3 is 12 amino acids. The V and J ends lost 3 bases and 11 bases respectively, with 13 bases between them.

This clonotype was observed many times. The gene calls are TRBV11-1 and TRBJ1-2; 9 bases map to TRBD1. Germline V lookup: CDR1 SGHAT, CDR2 FQDESV (reference sequence). Trimming removed 4 bases from V and 5 bases from J; junction bases left unmatched: 17. The CDR3 has 18 amino acids. Here the CDR3 reads CASSSTQIRTGAIYGYTF. CDR3 DNA: TGTGCCAGCAGCTCCACCCAGATTAGGACAGGGGCAATATATGGCTACACCTTC.

This clonotype appeared a few times. The chain employs TRBV3-1 and TRBJ1-1; possible D gene TRBD1, 5 bases. Germline-derived CDR1 and CDR2 are LGHDT and YNNKEL (reference sequence). This CDR3 spans 19 amino acids. Trimming took 1 base from V and 1 from J, leaving 22 bases between them. CDR3 nucleotides: TGTGCCAGCAGCCAAGCCCTCCGGGGGTTGGGTGTCGGGAACACTGAAGCTTTCTTT. The encoded protein is CASSQALRGLGVGNTEAFF. The whole variable domain, filled in from reference TRBV3-1 and TRBJ1-1, reads DTAVSQTPKYLVTQMGNDKSIKCEQNLGHDTMYWYKQDSKKFLKIMFSYNNKELIINETVPNRFSPKSPDKAHLNLHINSLELGDSAVYFCASSQALRGLGVGNTEAFFGQGTRLTVV.

In its sample, this clonotype was seen many times. The rearrangement joins TRBV11-2 to TRBJ1-2; 9 bases map to TRBD1. The CDR3 runs to 16 residues. Germline V gene data show CDR1 as SGHAT and CDR2 as FQNNGV. J lost 2 bases, V lost 6 bases, and 10 bases had no gene match. In nucleotides, the CDR3 is TGTGCCAGCAGTTCCAGCAAGGGGACAGGGAACTATGGCTACACCTTC. Translating it yields CASSSSKGTGNYGYTF. Full variable domain (rest looked up from reference TRBV11-2 and TRBJ1-2): EAGVAQSPRYKIIEKRQSVAFWCNPISGHATLYWYQQILGQGPKLLIQFQNNGVVDDSQLPKDRFSAERLKGVDSTLKIQPAKLEDSAVYLCASSSSKGTGNYGYTFGSGTRLTVV.

This clonotype was counted ten times or more. The chain couples TRBV15 to TRBJ1-2, with TRBD1 identical over 10 bases. V shed 6 bases, J shed 5 bases, and the junction held 12 bases outside the gene matches. The germline V gene has CDR1 LNHNV and CDR2 YYDKDF (reference sequence). This CDR3 spans 16 amino acids. CDR3 nucleotide sequence: TGTGCCACCAGTCTCACCGGGACAGGGGTTGGGTATGGCTACACCTTC. Translated, it gives CATSLTGTGVGYGYTF.

This clonotype was seen many times. The chain employs TRBV7-9 and TRBJ2-7, with 7 bases aligning to TRBD1. This CDR3 is built from 14 residues. J gave up 4 bases and V 5 bases, and 8 bases lay outside the gene matches. Germline CDR1 SEHNR, CDR2 FQNEAQ (reference sequence). CDR3 loop: CASSQRQGQYEQYF. For the CDR3, the DNA is TGTGCCAGCAGCCAAAGACAGGGACAGTACGAGCAGTACTTC.

In this sample, this clonotype turned up many times. The chain joins TRBV2 to TRBJ2-4; D remains ambiguous. V lost 4 bases, J lost 14 bases, and 12 bases lay in between. The CDR3 extends over 11 amino acids. Germline V lookup: CDR1 SNHLY, CDR2 FYNNEI. CDR3 amino acids: CASSGMELEYF. DNA of the CDR3: TGTGCCAGCAGTGGGATGGAACTCGAGTACTTC.

This clonotype was found many times. The germline gene is not matched at one end of the junction; a read error may be the cause. The CDR3 sequence: CAGSQRGNYEQYF. The CDR3 nucleotides read TGTGCCGGCAGCCAACGGGGGAATTACGAGCAGTACTTC. The rearrangement uses TRBV28 and TRBJ2-7, with a possible D match to TRBD2 (6 bases). The germline V gene has CDR1 MDHEN and CDR2 SYDVKM. The CDR3 is made up of 13 amino acids.